Listed below are T cell receptor beta chains from one sample, sequenced in a study of blood T cell repertoires in COVID-19. The repertoire was sequenced with immunoSEQ multiplex PCR; TCRdb's copy has only in-frame clones and lacks some. Here the sample spans around 210,000 clones, over 75% being singletons. Sequencing was done on a sample of peripheral blood. These receptors were obtained from a man aged 50 to 59 with COVID-19, enrolled during active disease. Both conserved end residues are part of each CDR3. A D gene is named only where the DNA matches it firmly. Where a row states a size, it is once, few, many or the class of an expanded clone; other rows omit it.

d_gene: TRBD1; j_gene: TRBJ1-6; abundance: few; v_gene: TRBV30; CDR3aa: CASGQGWSHSPLHF; CDR3nt: TGTGCCTCTGGACAGGGGTGGTCCCATTCACCCCTCCACTTT
d_gene: .; j_gene: TRBJ2-7; abundance: .; v_gene: TRBV19; CDR3aa: CASSIGQTIWSEQYF; CDR3nt: TGTGCCAGTAGTATTGGACAGACGATTTGGTCCGAGCAGTACTTC
d_gene: TRBD2; j_gene: TRBJ2-5; abundance: .; v_gene: TRBV7-9; CDR3aa: CASSLAPLAGAQETQYF; CDR3nt: TGTGCCAGCAGCTTAGCGCCCCTAGCGGGGGCCCAAGAGACCCAGTACTTC
d_gene: TRBD1; j_gene: TRBJ1-2; abundance: .; v_gene: TRBV6-5; CDR3aa: CASSLGQTNYGYTF; CDR3nt: TGTGCCAGCAGTCTGGGACAGACTAACTATGGCTACACCTTC
d_gene: TRBD2; j_gene: TRBJ2-2; abundance: .; v_gene: TRBV30; CDR3aa: CAWSKLAGDPAGELFF; CDR3nt: TGTGCCTGGAGTAAACTAGCGGGGGACCCTGCCGGGGAGCTGTTTTTT
d_gene: TRBD2; j_gene: TRBJ2-5; abundance: .; v_gene: TRBV3-1/TRBV3-2; CDR3aa: CASSQDLAGETQYF; CDR3nt: TGTGCCAGCAGCCAGGACTTAGCGGGGGAGACCCAGTACTTC
d_gene: .; j_gene: TRBJ2-7; abundance: .; v_gene: TRBV2; CDR3aa: CASTEQGSSSYEQYF; CDR3nt: TGTGCCAGCACTGAACAGGGATCGAGCTCCTACGAGCAGTACTTC
d_gene: .; j_gene: TRBJ1-5; abundance: .; v_gene: TRBV2; CDR3aa: CASRTLSNQPQHF; CDR3nt: TGTGCCAGCAGGACACTTAGCAATCAGCCCCAGCATTTT
d_gene: TRBD1; j_gene: TRBJ1-1; abundance: .; v_gene: TRBV10-1; CDR3aa: CASSGRQGRNTEAFF; CDR3nt: TGCGCCAGCAGTGGCAGACAGGGAAGGAACACTGAAGCTTTCTTT
d_gene: .; j_gene: TRBJ2-7; abundance: .; v_gene: TRBV4-1; CDR3aa: CASSQASGTGSSYEQYF; CDR3nt: TGCGCCAGCAGCCAAGCGTCCGGGACCGGGAGCTCCTACGAGCAGTACTTC
d_gene: .; j_gene: TRBJ2-3; abundance: .; v_gene: TRBV28; CDR3aa: CATHLPSSNSDTQYF; CDR3nt: TGTGCCACCCATTTACCGTCTAGCAACTCAGATACGCAGTATTTT
d_gene: TRBD1; j_gene: TRBJ2-7; abundance: .; v_gene: TRBV7-6; CDR3aa: CASSLAETGVYEQYF; CDR3nt: TGTGCCAGCAGCTTAGCCGAGACAGGGGTCTACGAGCAGTACTTC
d_gene: .; j_gene: TRBJ1-2; abundance: .; v_gene: TRBV3-1/TRBV3-2; CDR3aa: CASSRPQGRGYTF; CDR3nt: TGTGCCAGCAGCCGACCGCAGGGTCGCGGCTACACCTTC
d_gene: TRBD2; j_gene: TRBJ2-7; abundance: .; v_gene: TRBV30; CDR3aa: CAWSGGTSGFYEQYF; CDR3nt: TGTGCCTGGAGTGGCGGGACTAGCGGGTTCTACGAGCAGTACTTC
d_gene: TRBD1; j_gene: TRBJ1-2; abundance: .; v_gene: TRBV28; CDR3aa: CASSYSLHEGAYGYTF; CDR3nt: TGTGCCAGCAGTTATTCCCTACACGAGGGGGCCTATGGCTACACCTTC
d_gene: .; j_gene: TRBJ2-3; abundance: .; v_gene: TRBV6-5; CDR3aa: CASSYRSGFNTDTQYF; CDR3nt: TGTGCCAGCAGTTACCGCTCGGGGTTTAACACAGATACGCAGTATTTT
d_gene: .; j_gene: TRBJ2-2; abundance: once; v_gene: TRBV5-5; CDR3aa: CASSLGRVHTGELFF; CDR3nt: TGTGCCAGCAGCTTGGGCAGGGTGCACACCGGGGAGCTGTTTTTT
d_gene: .; j_gene: TRBJ2-3; abundance: .; v_gene: TRBV7-8; CDR3aa: CASSPPSSSRSDTQYF; CDR3nt: TGTGCCAGCAGCCCTCCATCTAGCTCCCGTTCCGATACGCAGTATTTT